These T cell receptor beta chains were read from a single sample in a study of spatial heterogeneity in lung cancer. TCRdb reanalysed the 5' RACE reads using MiXCR and keeps one entry per CDR3 protein. The sample lists roughly 11,000 distinct CDR3 sequences; approximately 15% were seen once. This material consisted of lung tumor tissue, taken at surgery. Receptors originate from a male donor with early-stage non-small cell lung cancer. CDR3s include the opening cysteine and the closing phenylalanine or tryptophan. A D gene is named only where the DNA matches it firmly. Rows give clone size only sometimes, using once, few, many, or a class for an expanded clone.

TGCGCCAGCAGCTCCCGGACAGGGCAAGAGACCCAGTACTTC	CASSSRTGQETQYF	TRBJ2-5	TRBV5-1	TRBD1	many
TGTGCCATCAGTGAAGGCTCTAGCACCGAGACCCAGTACTTC	CAISEGSSTETQYF	TRBJ2-5	TRBV10-3	-	few
TGTGCCCGCGACCAGGGGCGGGGGGATCAAGAGACCCAGTACTTC	CARDQGRGDQETQYF	TRBJ2-5	TRBV27	TRBD2	few
TGTGCCAGCAGCTTAAAGAGGACTAGCGGTCCGCCCGATTACAATGAGCAGTTCTTC	CASSLKRTSGPPDYNEQFF	TRBJ2-1	TRBV7-3	TRBD2	few
TGTGCCAGCAGCCCGACTAGCGGGAGGGCTGATACGCAGTATTTT	CASSPTSGRADTQYF	TRBJ2-3	TRBV7-2	TRBD2	many
TGTGCCAGCAAAGGACAGCTCCAAGAGACCCAGTACTTC	CASKGQLQETQYF	TRBJ2-5	TRBV27	-	many
TGTGCCAGCAGCTTATACGGATCCTACGAGCAGTACTTC	CASSLYGSYEQYF	TRBJ2-7	TRBV7-2	-	-
TGTGCCAGCAGCTCGTCATCTACAGGAGGCGAGCAGTACTTC	CASSSSSTGGEQYF	TRBJ2-7	TRBV7-9	-	many
TGTGCCATCGGCCAGGGCTTAGCCAAGAATTCACCCCTCCACTTT	CAIGQGLAKNSPLHF	TRBJ1-6	TRBV10-3	-	medium-sized
TGTGCCAGCAGCGGACAGGGAGGCCAGCCCCAGCATTTT	CASSGQGGQPQHF	TRBJ1-5	TRBV11-2	TRBD1	many
TGCAGCGCCGCCCGGGGAAATAATGAAAAACTGTTTTTT	CSAARGNNEKLFF	TRBJ1-4	TRBV29-1	-	few
TGTGCCAGCAGTTTACCGCGCGGGCGCTCTGGGGCCAACGTCCTGACTTTC	CASSLPRGRSGANVLTF	TRBJ2-6	TRBV12-3/TRBV12-4	-	many
TGTGCCAGCAGCCAAGAGACTAGCGGGAGGAGAGGCGGGGAGCTGTTTTTT	CASSQETSGRRGGELFF	TRBJ2-2	TRBV3-1	TRBD2	many
TGCAGTGCGATACCAGCGGGGGGACGCTACAATGAGCAGTTCTTC	CSAIPAGGRYNEQFF	TRBJ2-1	TRBV20-1	TRBD2	medium-sized
TGTGCCAGCCGCCCCGGACAGGGCGACCAAGAGACCCAGTACTTC	CASRPGQGDQETQYF	TRBJ2-5	TRBV25-1	TRBD1	many
TGTGCCAGCAGCCCGACAGTCCAGGGGGAAAAACTGTTTTTT	CASSPTVQGEKLFF	TRBJ1-4	TRBV7-9	-	few
TGTGCCAGCAATGGGAAATCCTACGAGCAGTACTTC	CASNGKSYEQYF	TRBJ2-7	TRBV2	-	medium-sized
TGTGCCAGCACCATCCTAGCGGGGGGGAGGGATGAGCAGTTCTTC	CASTILAGGRDEQFF	TRBJ2-1	TRBV12-3/TRBV12-4	TRBD2	medium-sized
TGTGCCAGCAGTGAAGAAGGAGGGGGCGGGTACGAGCAGTACTTC	CASSEEGGGGYEQYF	TRBJ2-7	TRBV6-1	-	-
TGTGCCAGCAGTTTAAGGGAGCAGTACTTC	CASSLREQYF	TRBJ2-7	TRBV28	-	-
TGCAGCGTTGGAGGACATTTAGAGACCCAGTACTTC	CSVGGHLETQYF	TRBJ2-5	TRBV29-1	-	many
TGTGCCAGAAGCCCGAAGGGGAATCAGCCCCAGCATTTT	CARSPKGNQPQHF	TRBJ1-5	TRBV5-3	-	many
TGCAGTGCTAGAGAGTGGCAGGGTGTAAGCAACACCGGGGAGCTGTTTTTT	CSAREWQGVSNTGELFF	TRBJ2-2	TRBV20-1	-	many
TGCGCCAGCAGCCAAAATAACCGGGACGGAACCTCCTACGAGCAGTACTTC	CASSQNNRDGTSYEQYF	TRBJ2-7	TRBV4-1	-	many
TGTGCCAGCAGCCCCCCCAGGGCGAACACTGAAGCTTTCTTT	CASSPPRANTEAFF	TRBJ1-1	TRBV12-3/TRBV12-4	-	many
TGCAGCACCAGGGACCTGAACACTGAAGCTTTCTTT	CSTRDLNTEAFF	TRBJ1-1	TRBV29-1	-	medium-sized
TGTGCCAGCAGCCGAGGAACAGGGGACTCTGGAAACACCATATATTTT	CASSRGTGDSGNTIYF	TRBJ1-3	TRBV3-1	TRBD1	medium-sized
TGTGCCAGCAGTGGGGATAGACTAGCGGCTACCAGCTCCTACAATGAGCAGTTCTTC	CASSGDRLAATSSYNEQFF	TRBJ2-1	TRBV2	TRBD2	medium-sized
TGTGCCAGCTCTTCCGACAGGGCAGCATATTCACCCCTCCACTTT	CASSSDRAAYSPLHF	TRBJ1-6	TRBV18	TRBD1	medium-sized
TGCGCCAGCAGCTTGGGACGGTTTATGGATGAGCAGTTCTTC	CASSLGRFMDEQFF	TRBJ2-1	TRBV5-1	-	-
TGCGCCAGCAGCCAAGATCGGGGACGGCGAGAGACCCAGTACTTC	CASSQDRGRRETQYF	TRBJ2-5	TRBV4-3	-	many
TGTGCCAGCAGCCAAGATGCCGGGAGCGGGGGGGCCTACGAGCAGTACTTC	CASSQDAGSGGAYEQYF	TRBJ2-7	TRBV4-2	TRBD2	medium-sized
TGTGCCAGCAGCCAACTCTCCCAGGGAGGGGCTTTCTTT	CASSQLSQGGAFF	TRBJ1-1	TRBV7-9	-	many
TGTGCCACCAGCCTACAGGGTTCCGGGGAGCTGTTTTTT	CATSLQGSGELFF	TRBJ2-2	TRBV24-1	-	many
TGTGCCAGCAGCTTAGCCCGGAGCTCCTATAATTCACCCCTCCACTTT	CASSLARSSYNSPLHF	TRBJ1-6	TRBV7-9	-	once
TGTGCCAGCAGTGACCGGGACACTAGCGGGAGCCAAGAGACCCAGTACTTC	CASSDRDTSGSQETQYF	TRBJ2-5	TRBV6-4	TRBD2	many
TGCAGTGCTAGAGATACGGGACAGGGACTAGAAAAACTGTTTTTT	CSARDTGQGLEKLFF	TRBJ1-4	TRBV20-1	TRBD1	few
TGCAGTGCTCCTGGACTAGGGGGAGAGCAGTACTTC	CSAPGLGGEQYF	TRBJ2-7	TRBV20-1	-	medium-sized
TGTGCCAGTAGTGATACAGGTGATAACTATGGCTACACCTTC	CASSDTGDNYGYTF	TRBJ1-2	TRBV19	-	-
TGTGCCAGCAGCGACTGGACTAGCGGGCCAGAGACCCAGTACTTC	CASSDWTSGPETQYF	TRBJ2-5	TRBV7-2	TRBD2	few
TGCAGTGCTAGCGCGGGCCCTCCCAGCTCCTACAATGAGCAGTTCTTC	CSASAGPPSSYNEQFF	TRBJ2-1	TRBV20-1	-	medium-sized
TGTGCCAGCAGCCCGGACAGGGGGAGTCCCTATGGCTACACCTTC	CASSPDRGSPYGYTF	TRBJ1-2	TRBV5-6	TRBD1	many
TGCGCCAGCAGCCAAGATCGGACTAGCGGAGGCACCGGGGAGCTGTTTTTT	CASSQDRTSGGTGELFF	TRBJ2-2	TRBV4-1	TRBD2	medium-sized
TGTGCCAGCAGTTACCTCTCGGACCGAGATACGCAGTATTTT	CASSYLSDRDTQYF	TRBJ2-3	TRBV6-2/TRBV6-3	-	-
TGTGCCAGCAGCACGGACAGGGGGATTGAAGCTTTCTTT	CASSTDRGIEAFF	TRBJ1-1	TRBV11-1	TRBD1	large
TGTGCCAGCAGTAAAAGGACAGCGCCTAATGAAAAACTGTTTTTT	CASSKRTAPNEKLFF	TRBJ1-4	TRBV6-5	-	medium-sized
TGTGCCAGCAGCCAGACTAGCGGGGGGCCCAGCACAGATACGCAGTATTTT	CASSQTSGGPSTDTQYF	TRBJ2-3	TRBV5-6	TRBD2	medium-sized
TGTGCCAGCAGGGACAGGGCCACAGATACGCAGTATTTT	CASRDRATDTQYF	TRBJ2-3	TRBV6-5	TRBD1	many
TGTGCCAGCAGCTTCCAGGTGAACAATGAGCAGTTCTTC	CASSFQVNNEQFF	TRBJ2-1	TRBV11-1	-	-